The sequence of this T cell receptor beta chain was determined in a study of beta chain features in type 1 diabetes (dated by TCRdb to 2016 to 2019). Regarding the research as a whole: Mean age, gender distribution, total cell number and subset yield were not different between patients and healthy donors. The study compared TCRB repertoires of sorted circulating CD4+ T cell subsets between recently diagnosed type 1 diabetes patients and matched healthy donors. Across all samples, roughly 110,000,000 sorted cells were examined, and cell number per subset correlated strongly with RNA yield. Regulatory and stem cell-like memory subsets were isolated from only 8 patients and about 8 healthy donors, whereas naive and central memory subsets came from all 30 or so donors. Results the study describes overall, beyond this receptor: PCR might favor shorter templates, but patient and control samples were amplified and corrected together, so any skew would affect both groups equally. Sequencing cDNA rather than genomic DNA could over-represent highly expressing activated cells, although activation and CD3 levels did not differ between groups. Naive, central memory and regulatory TCRB repertoires appeared to be more similar among patients than among healthy donors. Type 1 diabetes patients showed a moderate but significant shortening of TCRB CDR3 length in all four CD4+ subsets. HLA sub-analyses involved small numbers of individuals, so any influence of HLA type on TCRB rearrangement remained unresolved. At VDJ recombination sites, type 1 diabetes patients had fewer insertions and more deleted nucleotides, which implies abnormalities in thymic rearrangement.

This clone was found a few times. Its antigen specificity is not known. Nothing much larger sits one base from this clone, and base qualities are not available. From a lookup of the germline V gene, CDR1 and CDR2 are MDHEN and SYDVKM. Trimming takes 7 bases from V and 7 bases from J, and the germline ends sit 13 bases apart. The cysteine opens and the phenylalanine closes a CDR3 of 12 amino acids. Only CDR3 DNA is held: 36 bases, read in frame from base 1. A single peripheral blood draw of roughly 0.11 L on average was collected from each donor into heparinised tubes. A BD FACSAria II and a panel including CD45RO, CCR7, CD25, CD127, CD95 and CD27 were used to sort naive, central memory, regulatory and stem cell-like memory CD4+ T cells. A purity above 98% was achieved for all sorted populations. PBMCs were isolated immediately by Lymphoprep density gradient centrifugation and stained directly without culture. Samples were stained and sorted in pairs, with one healthy donor and one patient per experiment, so that batch effects were minimized.

The High Capacity cDNA Reverse Transcription Kit was used to reverse transcribe all of the isolated RNA, meaning that expressed TCRB transcripts were what got sequenced. Deep immunoSEQ sequencing was applied to naive, central memory and regulatory T cell samples, giving an average of around 3.4 million total reads per sample. After sorted cells were lysed in RLT buffer, RNA was extracted with DNase-treated RNeasy Micro or Mini kits, with the choice depending on cell number. Each cell subset was processed separately to prevent cross-contamination, with patient and healthy donor samples processed together. Using the immunoSEQ multiplex PCR, TCRB sequences were amplified from cDNA into 87-bp fragments spanning the CDR3 region. The amplicons were sequenced using the Illumina HiSeq platform. On the authors' methods: Synthetic template baselines were used to correct PCR bias computationally, reads within Hamming distance 2 were collapsed, and singletons that could not be merged were discarded. Reads were aligned against IMGT to assign V, D and J genes, CDR3 length and insertions or deletions at six rearrangement sites. Clonotype counts were normalized to sorted cell number within each subset before computing true diversity and Gini coefficients with the tcR R package. Repertoire sharing was quantified using the overlap coefficient calculated on TCRB nucleotide sequences. Out-of-frame TCRB sequences from naive cells were analyzed to stand in for the pre-selection repertoire. Entries here come from immuneACCESS through TCRdb and include only in-frame sequences with V and J called. Some clones fail to appear in such tables; in the studies checked, an unresolved V gene covers under half of the shortfall, and the cause of the remainder is unknown. V and J calls and clone size follow that table, whereas D and trimming were derived from the DNA. The sample table contains under 550,000 clones; only one count was recorded for about an eighth of them. Clones ranked in the top ten supply 0.045% to 0.06% of the sample.

The receptor was derived from a woman under 30 in good health. Material for sequencing was naive CD4+ T cells from blood. This specimen's cell subset or site label, interpreted: true naive CD4+ T cells. The chain was built from TRBV28 and TRBJ1-2, and perhaps TRBD1 as D gene, on 5 matching bases. The DNA is TGTGCCAGCACCGGGACCCGGTCTGGCTACACCTTC. Translated, it reads CASTGTRSGYTF.